A selection of T cell receptor beta chains follows, all from one sample in a study of a mutant IDH1 vaccine in newly diagnosed glioma. Clones were sequenced by immunoSEQ multiplex PCR, and TCRdb holds only the in-frame ones, with some missing. The sample has 60,000 or so clones, approximately 90% seen once; the top ten hold about 4.6%. Their recognized antigens are unknown. The specimen comprised PBMCs, sampled from a glioma patient whose treatment included an IDH1 peptide vaccine. All receptors come from a woman aged 35 to 49 with glioma. Both conserved end residues are part of each CDR3. A D gene is named only where the DNA matches it firmly.

>NA|TRBV25-1
CASSGGTEIFANTGELFF
>NA|TRBV4-1
CASSQEGGTQYF
>NA|TRBV7-2
CASSLGDVWASTDTQYF
>NA|TRBV25-1
CASSEYQVPYEQYF
>TRBD1|TRBV6-5
CASSTSGGSEQYF
>TRBD1|TRBV7-8
CASSERRGRYNSPLHF
>NA|TRBV4-2
CASSPTDANNEQFF
>TRBD2|TRBV7-7
CASSLGPERGDSTDTQYF
>TRBD1|TRBV7-9
CASSPLSGEGAGGYTF
>TRBD1|TRBV19
CASRPRTGVVTEAFF
>NA|TRBV5-1
CASSSQGGVPYEQYF